This T cell receptor (beta chain) was identified in a study of OX40 agonist ivuxolimab in advanced cancers. The wider study: The study treated patients with ivuxolimab, an agonistic anti-OX40 (CD134) antibody. Checkpoint inhibitors had been given previously to 40% of patients. Partial responses were achieved by three patients: one hepatocellular carcinoma, two cutaneous melanoma.

Findings and caveats of the study: Antigen specificity was not determined for the expanded peripheral T cells.

TCRdb's table, derived via immunoSEQ multiplex PCR, lists solely in-frame clones and lacks some. The sample consists of fewer than 55,000 clones, around nine tenths of them appearing once. A word on this clone: Antigen unknown.

V was shortened by 4 bases and J by 0 bases, with 11 bases between the two germline ends. The germline gives CDR1 SGDLS, CDR2 YYNGEE. This CDR3 region has 15 residues. This chain joins TRBV9 and TRBJ2-1; D is tentatively TRBD1 or TRBD2 (5 bases each). The clonotype originates from an adult with an advanced solid tumor such as melanoma, head and neck, liver or kidney cancer. The sequences come from CD4+ or CD8+ T cells sorted from blood, collected in a trial of the OX40 agonist ivuxolimab. In DNA form, the CDR3 reads TGTGCCAGCAGCCCACGGGGCACCTCCTACAATGAGCAGTTCTTC. Its translation: CASSPRGTSYNEQFF.